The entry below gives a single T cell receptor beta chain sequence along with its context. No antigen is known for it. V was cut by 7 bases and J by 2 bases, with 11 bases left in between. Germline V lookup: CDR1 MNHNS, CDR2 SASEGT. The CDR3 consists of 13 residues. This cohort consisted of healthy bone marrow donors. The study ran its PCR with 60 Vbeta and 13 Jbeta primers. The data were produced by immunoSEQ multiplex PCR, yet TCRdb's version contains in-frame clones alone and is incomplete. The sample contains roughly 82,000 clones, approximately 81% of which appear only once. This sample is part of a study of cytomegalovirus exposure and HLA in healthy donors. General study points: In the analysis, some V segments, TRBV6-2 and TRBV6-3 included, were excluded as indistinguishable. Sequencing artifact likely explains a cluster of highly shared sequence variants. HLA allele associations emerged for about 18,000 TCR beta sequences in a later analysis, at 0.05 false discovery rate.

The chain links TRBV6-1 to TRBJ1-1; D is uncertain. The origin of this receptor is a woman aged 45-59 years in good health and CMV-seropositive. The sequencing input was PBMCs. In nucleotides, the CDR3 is TGTGCCAGCACGAATCGGGGAAACACTGAAGCTTTCTTT. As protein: CASTNRGNTEAFF.